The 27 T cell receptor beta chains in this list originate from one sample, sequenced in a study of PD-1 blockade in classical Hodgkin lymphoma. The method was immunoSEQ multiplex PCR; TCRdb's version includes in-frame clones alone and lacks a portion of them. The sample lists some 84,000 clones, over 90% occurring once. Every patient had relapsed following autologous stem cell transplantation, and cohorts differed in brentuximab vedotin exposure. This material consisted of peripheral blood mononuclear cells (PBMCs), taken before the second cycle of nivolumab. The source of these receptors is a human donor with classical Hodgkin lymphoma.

The CDR3 reads CASSSLLAGVETQYF. CDR3 coding DNA: TGTGCCAGCAGCTCATTACTAGCGGGAGTAGAGACCCAGTACTTC. This chain joins TRBV7-6 and TRBJ2-5, with TRBD2 identical over 11 bases. Per germline, CDR1 SGHVS and CDR2 FNYEAQ. The V gene end was trimmed by 4 bases and the J gene end by 4 bases; junction bases not matched to a gene: 5. CDR3 length: 15 amino acids. The whole variable domain, remainder taken from reference TRBV7-6 and TRBJ2-5, is GAGVSQSPRYKVTKRGQDVALRCDPISGHVSLYWYRQALGQGPEFLTYFNYEAQQDKSGLPNDRFSAERPEGSISTLTIQRTEQRDSAMYRCASSSLLAGVETQYFGPGTRLLVL.

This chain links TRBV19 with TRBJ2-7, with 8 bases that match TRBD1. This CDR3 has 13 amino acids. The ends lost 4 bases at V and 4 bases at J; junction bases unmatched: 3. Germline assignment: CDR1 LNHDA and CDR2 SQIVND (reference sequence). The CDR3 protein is CASSTRTGYEQYF. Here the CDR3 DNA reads TGTGCCAGTAGTACTCGGACAGGGTACGAGCAGTACTTC.

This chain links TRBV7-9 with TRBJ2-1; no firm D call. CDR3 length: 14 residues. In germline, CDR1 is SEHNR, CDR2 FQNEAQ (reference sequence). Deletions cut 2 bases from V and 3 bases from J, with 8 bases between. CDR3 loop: CASSLNTVYNEQFF. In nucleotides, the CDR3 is TGTGCCAGCAGCTTAAATACAGTCTACAATGAGCAGTTCTTC.

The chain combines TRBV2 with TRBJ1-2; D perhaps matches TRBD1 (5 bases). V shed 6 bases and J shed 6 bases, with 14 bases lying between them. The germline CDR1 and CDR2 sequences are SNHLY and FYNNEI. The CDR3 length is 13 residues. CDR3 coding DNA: TGTGCCAGCAGACCCACAGGTGTCAATGGCTACACCTTC. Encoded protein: CASRPTGVNGYTF.

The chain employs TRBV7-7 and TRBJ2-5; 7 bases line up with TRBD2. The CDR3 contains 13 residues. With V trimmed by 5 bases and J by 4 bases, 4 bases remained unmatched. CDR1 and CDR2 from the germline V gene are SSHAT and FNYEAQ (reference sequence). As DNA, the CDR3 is TGTGCCAGCAGCCCCGGGGGGAGAGAGACCCAGTACTTC. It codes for CASSPGGRETQYF.

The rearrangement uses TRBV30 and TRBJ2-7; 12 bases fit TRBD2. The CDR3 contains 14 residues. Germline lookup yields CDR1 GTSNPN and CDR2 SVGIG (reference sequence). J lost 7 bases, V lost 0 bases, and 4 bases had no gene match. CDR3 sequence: CAWSVLLAGGEQYF. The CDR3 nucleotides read TGTGCCTGGAGTGTACTCCTAGCGGGGGGGGAGCAGTACTTC.

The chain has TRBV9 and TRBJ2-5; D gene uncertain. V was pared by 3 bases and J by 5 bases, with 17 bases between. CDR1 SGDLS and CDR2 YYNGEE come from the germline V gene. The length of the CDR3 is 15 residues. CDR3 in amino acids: CASSARTRSVETQYF. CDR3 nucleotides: TGTGCCAGCAGCGCGAGGACCAGGTCCGTGGAGACCCAGTACTTC. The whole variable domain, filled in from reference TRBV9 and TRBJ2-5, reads DSGVTQTPKHLITATGQRVTLRCSPRSGDLSVYWYQQSLDQGLQFLIQYYNGEERAKGNILERFSAQQFPDLHSELNLSSLELGDSALYFCASSARTRSVETQYFGPGTRLLVL.

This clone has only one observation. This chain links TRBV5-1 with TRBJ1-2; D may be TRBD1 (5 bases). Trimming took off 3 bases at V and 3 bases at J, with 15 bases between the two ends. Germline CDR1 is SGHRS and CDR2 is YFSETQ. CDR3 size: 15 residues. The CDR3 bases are TGCGCCAGCAGCTGGGGGAAGGGCGGGGACTATGGCTACACCTTC. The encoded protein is CASSWGKGGDYGYTF.

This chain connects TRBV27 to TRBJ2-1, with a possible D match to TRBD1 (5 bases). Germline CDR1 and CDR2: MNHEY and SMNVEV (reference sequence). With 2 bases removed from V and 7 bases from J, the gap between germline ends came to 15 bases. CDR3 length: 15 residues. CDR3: CASSLTAEPGNEQFF. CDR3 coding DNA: TGTGCCAGCAGTTTAACTGCGGAACCAGGGAATGAGCAGTTCTTC.

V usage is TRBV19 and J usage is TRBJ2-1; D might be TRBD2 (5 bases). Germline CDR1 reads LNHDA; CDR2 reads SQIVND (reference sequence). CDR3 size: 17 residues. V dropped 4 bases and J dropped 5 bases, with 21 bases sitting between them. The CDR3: CASSKSWENDRNNEQFF. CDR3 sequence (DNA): TGTGCCAGTAGTAAGAGCTGGGAGAATGACCGAAACAATGAGCAGTTCTTC.

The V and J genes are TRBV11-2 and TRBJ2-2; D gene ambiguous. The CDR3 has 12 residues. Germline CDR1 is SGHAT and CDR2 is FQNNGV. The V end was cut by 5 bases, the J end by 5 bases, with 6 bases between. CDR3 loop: CASSRPTGELFF. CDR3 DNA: TGTGCCAGCAGCAGGCCTACCGGGGAGCTGTTTTTT.

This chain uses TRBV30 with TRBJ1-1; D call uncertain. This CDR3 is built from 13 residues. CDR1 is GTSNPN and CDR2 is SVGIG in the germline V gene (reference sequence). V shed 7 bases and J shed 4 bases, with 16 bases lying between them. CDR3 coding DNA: TGTGCCTCCCGCCCTTACGGTGGCACTGAAGCTTTCTTT. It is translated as CASRPYGGTEAFF.

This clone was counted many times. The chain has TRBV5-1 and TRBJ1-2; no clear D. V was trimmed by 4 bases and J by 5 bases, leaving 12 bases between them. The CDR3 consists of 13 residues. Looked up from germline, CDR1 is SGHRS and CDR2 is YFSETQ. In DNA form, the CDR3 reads TGCGCCAGCAGCCCTGACGATGTTTATGGCTACACCTTC. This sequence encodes CASSPDDVYGYTF.

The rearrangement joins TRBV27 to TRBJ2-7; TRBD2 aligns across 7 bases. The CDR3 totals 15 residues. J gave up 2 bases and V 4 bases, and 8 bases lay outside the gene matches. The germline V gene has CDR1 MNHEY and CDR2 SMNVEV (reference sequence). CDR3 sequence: CASSSRAGPTYEQYF. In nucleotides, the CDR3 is TGTGCCAGCAGTTCCCGAGCGGGACCCACCTACGAGCAGTACTTC.

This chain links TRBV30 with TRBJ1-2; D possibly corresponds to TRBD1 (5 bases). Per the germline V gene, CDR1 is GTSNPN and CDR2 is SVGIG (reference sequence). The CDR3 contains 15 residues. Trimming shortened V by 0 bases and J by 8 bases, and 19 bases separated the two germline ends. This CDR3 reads CAWSVRSGRGGGYTF. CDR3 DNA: TGTGCCTGGAGTGTACGGTCAGGGAGAGGAGGAGGCTACACCTTC.

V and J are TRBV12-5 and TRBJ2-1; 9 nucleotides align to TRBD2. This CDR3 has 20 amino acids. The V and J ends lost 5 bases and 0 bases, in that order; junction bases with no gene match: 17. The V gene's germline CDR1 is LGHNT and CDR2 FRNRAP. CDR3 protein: CASGPGGLAGGLSSYNEQFF. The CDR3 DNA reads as TGTGCTAGTGGTCCCGGGGGGCTGGCGGGAGGGCTCAGCTCCTACAATGAGCAGTTCTTC.

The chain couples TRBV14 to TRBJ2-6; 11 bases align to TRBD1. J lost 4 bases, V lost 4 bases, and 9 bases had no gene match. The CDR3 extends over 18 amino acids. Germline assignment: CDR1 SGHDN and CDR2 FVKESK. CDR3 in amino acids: CASSPPPGQGDGANVLTF. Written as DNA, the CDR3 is TGTGCCAGCAGCCCACCCCCGGGACAGGGGGACGGGGCCAACGTCCTGACTTTC.

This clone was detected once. In nucleotides, the CDR3 is TGCGCCAGCAGTGAGTTTCGCCGTATCGGGACGGGGAACACTGAAGCTTTCTTT. It specifies CASSEFRRIGTGNTEAFF. The rearrangement joins TRBV10-2 to TRBJ1-1; possibly TRBD1 for D (5 bases). This CDR3 contains 18 residues. V was trimmed by 1 base and J by 1 base, leaving 19 bases between them. Looked up from germline, CDR1 is WSHSY and CDR2 is SAAADI.

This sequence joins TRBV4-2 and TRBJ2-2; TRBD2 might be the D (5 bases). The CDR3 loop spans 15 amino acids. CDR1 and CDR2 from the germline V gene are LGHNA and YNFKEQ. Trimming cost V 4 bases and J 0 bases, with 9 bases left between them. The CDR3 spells CASSPGLPNTGELFF. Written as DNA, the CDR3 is TGTGCCAGCAGCCCAGGACTGCCGAACACCGGGGAGCTGTTTTTT.

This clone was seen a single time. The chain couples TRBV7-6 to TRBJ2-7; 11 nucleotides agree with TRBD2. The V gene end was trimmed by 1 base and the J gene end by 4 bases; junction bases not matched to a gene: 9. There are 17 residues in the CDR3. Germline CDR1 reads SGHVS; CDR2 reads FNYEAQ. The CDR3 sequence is CASSLGPPGLADYEQYF. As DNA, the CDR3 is TGTGCCAGCAGCTTAGGCCCGCCGGGACTAGCGGATTACGAGCAGTACTTC.

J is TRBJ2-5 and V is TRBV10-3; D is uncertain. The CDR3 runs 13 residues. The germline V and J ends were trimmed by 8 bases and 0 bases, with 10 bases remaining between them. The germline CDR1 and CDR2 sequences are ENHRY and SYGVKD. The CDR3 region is CAIGKVDQETQYF. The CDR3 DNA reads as TGTGCCATCGGAAAGGTAGACCAAGAGACCCAGTACTTC.

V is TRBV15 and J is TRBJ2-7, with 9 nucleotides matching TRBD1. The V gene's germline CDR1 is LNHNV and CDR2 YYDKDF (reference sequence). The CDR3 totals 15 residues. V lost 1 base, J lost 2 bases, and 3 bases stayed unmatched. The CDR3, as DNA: TGTGCCACCAGCAGAGGGGACAGGGCCACCTACGAGCAGTACTTC. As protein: CATSRGDRATYEQYF. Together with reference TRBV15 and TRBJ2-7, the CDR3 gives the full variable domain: DAMVIQNPRYQVTQFGKPVTLSCSQTLNHNVMYWYQQKSSQAPKLLFHYYDKDFNNEADTPDNFQSRRPNTSFCFLDIRSPGLGDTAMYLCATSRGDRATYEQYFGPGTRLTVT.

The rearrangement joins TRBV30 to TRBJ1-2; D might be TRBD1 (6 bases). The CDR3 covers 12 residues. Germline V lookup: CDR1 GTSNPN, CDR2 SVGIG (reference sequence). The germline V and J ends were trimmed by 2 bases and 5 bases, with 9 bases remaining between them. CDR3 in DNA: TGTGCCTGGAGTACGACAGGATATGGCTACACCTTC. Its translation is CAWSTTGYGYTF. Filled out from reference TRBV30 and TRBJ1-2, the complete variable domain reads SQTIHQWPATLVQPVGSPLSLECTVEGTSNPNLYWYRQAAGRGLQLLFYSVGIGQISSEVPQNLSASRPQDRQFILSSKKLLLSDSGFYLCAWSTTGYGYTFGSGTRLTVV.

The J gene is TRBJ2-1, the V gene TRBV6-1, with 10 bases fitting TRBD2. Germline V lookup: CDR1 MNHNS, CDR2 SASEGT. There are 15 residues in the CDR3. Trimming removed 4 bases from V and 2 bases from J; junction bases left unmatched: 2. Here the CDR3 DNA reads TGTGCCAGCAGTGCACTAGCGGGAACCTACAATGAGCAGTTCTTC. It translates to CASSALAGTYNEQFF.

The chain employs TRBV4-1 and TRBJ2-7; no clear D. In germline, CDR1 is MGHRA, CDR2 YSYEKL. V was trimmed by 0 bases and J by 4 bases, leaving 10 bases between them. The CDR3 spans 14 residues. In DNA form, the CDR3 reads TGCGCCAGCAGCCAAGACACCAGCGCTTACGAGCAGTACTTC. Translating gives CASSQDTSAYEQYF.

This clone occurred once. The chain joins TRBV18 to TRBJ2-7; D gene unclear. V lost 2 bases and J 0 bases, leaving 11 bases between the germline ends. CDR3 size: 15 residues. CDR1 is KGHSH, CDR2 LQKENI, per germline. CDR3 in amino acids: CASSPLRPTSYEQYF. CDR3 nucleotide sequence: TGTGCCAGCTCACCATTGAGACCTACCTCCTACGAGCAGTACTTC.

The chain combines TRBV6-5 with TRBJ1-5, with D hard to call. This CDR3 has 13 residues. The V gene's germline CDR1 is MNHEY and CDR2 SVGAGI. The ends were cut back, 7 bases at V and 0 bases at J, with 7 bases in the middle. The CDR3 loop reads CASTPSSNQPQHF. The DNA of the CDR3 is TGTGCCAGCACACCGAGTAGCAATCAGCCCCAGCATTTT.